This TCR beta chain was retrieved from a study of blood T cells in healthy people across ages. CDR1 and CDR2 (germline): ENHRY, SYGVKD. The CDR3 consists of 16 residues. Trimming left V 4 bases short and J 1 base short, with 16 bases between. Next came a second PCR, run for about 7 to 12 cycles, which used a sample-barcoded 5' primer along with a J-beta primer mix. TCRdb redid the calling of the 5' RACE reads with MiXCR, one entry per CDR3 protein. The sample shows under 1,000,000 distinct CDR3 sequences, about 42% of them seen only once. The sequenced material came from blood. V and J are TRBV10-3 and TRBJ1-1; a possible D gene is TRBD1 (6 bases). The receptor's source is an elderly man in good health. The chain's CDR3 is CAISGQGLVRNTEAFF. CDR3 nucleotide sequence: TGTGCCATCAGTGGCCAGGGGCTGGTCAGGAACACTGAAGCTTTCTTT.